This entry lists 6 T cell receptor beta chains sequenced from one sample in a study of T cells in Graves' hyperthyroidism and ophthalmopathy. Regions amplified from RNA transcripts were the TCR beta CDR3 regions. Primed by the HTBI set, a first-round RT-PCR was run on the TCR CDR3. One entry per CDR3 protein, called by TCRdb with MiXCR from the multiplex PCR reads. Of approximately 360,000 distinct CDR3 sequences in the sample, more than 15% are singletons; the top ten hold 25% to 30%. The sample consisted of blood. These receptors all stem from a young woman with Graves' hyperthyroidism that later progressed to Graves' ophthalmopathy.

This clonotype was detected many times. The CDR3 DNA follows: TGTGCCAGCAGTTCCCCCTCCGGCTTCACCAGCCCTAGGGAGCAGTACTTC. This translates into CASSSPSGFTSPREQYF. The rearrangement uses TRBV28 and TRBJ2-7; D is uncertain. This CDR3 has 17 residues. Germline V lookup: CDR1 MDHEN, CDR2 SYDVKM. Trimming removed 4 bases from V and 7 bases from J, with 26 bases in between.

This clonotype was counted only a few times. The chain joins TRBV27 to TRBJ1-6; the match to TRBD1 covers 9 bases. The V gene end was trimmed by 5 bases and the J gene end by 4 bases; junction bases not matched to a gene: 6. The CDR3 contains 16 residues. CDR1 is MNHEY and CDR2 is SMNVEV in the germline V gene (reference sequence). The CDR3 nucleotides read TGTGCCAGCAGTCCGACAGGACAGGGGTATAATTCACCCCTCCACTTT. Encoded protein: CASSPTGQGYNSPLHF.

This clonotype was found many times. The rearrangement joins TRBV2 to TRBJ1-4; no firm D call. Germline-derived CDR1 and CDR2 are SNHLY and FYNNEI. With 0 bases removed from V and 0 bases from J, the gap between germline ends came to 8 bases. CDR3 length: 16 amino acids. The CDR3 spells CASSEAEAPTNEKLFF. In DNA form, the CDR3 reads TGTGCCAGCAGTGAAGCGGAAGCACCAACTAATGAAAAACTGTTTTTT.

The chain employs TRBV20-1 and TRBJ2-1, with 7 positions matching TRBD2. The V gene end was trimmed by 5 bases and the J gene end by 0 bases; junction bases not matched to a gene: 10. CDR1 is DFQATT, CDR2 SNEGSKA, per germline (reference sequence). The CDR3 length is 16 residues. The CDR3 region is CSAGSSGVSSYNEQFF. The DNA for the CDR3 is TGCAGTGCTGGGTCGAGCGGGGTTAGCTCCTACAATGAGCAGTTCTTC.

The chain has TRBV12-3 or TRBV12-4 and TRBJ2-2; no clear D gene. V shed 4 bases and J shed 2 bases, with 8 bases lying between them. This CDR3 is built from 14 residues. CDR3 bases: TGTGCCAGCAGTTGGCCTTTCAACACCGGGGAGCTGTTTTTT. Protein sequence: CASSWPFNTGELFF.

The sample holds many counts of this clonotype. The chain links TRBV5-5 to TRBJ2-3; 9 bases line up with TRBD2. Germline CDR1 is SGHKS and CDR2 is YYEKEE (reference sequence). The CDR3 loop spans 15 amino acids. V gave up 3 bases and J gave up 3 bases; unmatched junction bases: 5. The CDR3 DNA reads TGTGCCAGCAGCTCATCTAGCGGGAAGACAGATACGCAGTATTTT. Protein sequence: CASSSSSGKTDTQYF.